This is a list of T cell receptor beta chains from one sample in a study of OX40 agonist ivuxolimab in advanced cancers. Libraries were prepared by immunoSEQ multiplex PCR; TCRdb keeps only in-frame clonotypes and omits some of them. The data show around 18,000 clones, approximately 83% seen once. Here the sequenced sample was CD4+ or CD8+ T cells sorted from blood, taken in a trial of the OX40 agonist ivuxolimab. The receptors come from an adult with an advanced solid tumor such as melanoma, head and neck, liver or kidney cancer. Both conserved end residues are part of each CDR3.

J: TRBJ2-1
length: 15
V: TRBV7-9
CDR3: CASSLVAGPYNEQFF

J: TRBJ1-4
length: 16
V: TRBV9
CDR3: CASSTGQGVLAEKLFF

J: TRBJ1-3
length: 17
V: TRBV19
CDR3: CASMAGRRGLGADTIYF

J: TRBJ2-7
length: 10
V: TRBV6-4
CDR3: CASLGSEQYF

J: TRBJ2-4
length: 13
V: TRBV28
CDR3: CASSLVRTQVQYF

J: TRBJ2-4
length: 15
V: TRBV5-1
CDR3: CASSPSPGTSDIQYF

J: TRBJ1-5
length: 13
V: TRBV6-5
CDR3: CASTRGSNQPQHF

J: TRBJ1-5
length: 14
V: TRBV9
CDR3: CASSPGAVNQPQHF

J: TRBJ2-1
length: 16
V: TRBV5-1
CDR3: CASSLVGGGPYNEQFF

J: TRBJ2-5
length: 13
V: TRBV11-2
CDR3: CASSLGGTETQYF

J: TRBJ1-1
length: 17
V: TRBV30
CDR3: CAWSIKTGEGFNTEAFF

J: TRBJ1-5
length: 15
V: TRBV9
CDR3: CASSPRTGGRQPQHF

J: TRBJ1-2
length: 15
V: TRBV4-1
CDR3: CASSQDRTRSDGYTF